The 14 T cell receptor beta chains below all came from one sample that was sequenced in a study of blood T cell repertoires in COVID-19. Profiling relied on immunoSEQ multiplex PCR, and the TCRdb table lists in-frame clones only, not all of them. Of just over 250,000 clones detected, 75% to 90% appear once; the ten largest clones hold roughly 10%. The sample taken for sequencing was peripheral blood. These receptors all come from a woman in her sixties or seventies with COVID-19, enrolled during active disease.

The CDR3 sequence: CASSYGGLTGANVLTF. In DNA form, the CDR3 reads TGTGCCAGCAGTTACGGGGGACTGACTGGGGCCAACGTCCTGACTTTC. The chain uses TRBV6-2 or TRBV6-3 and TRBJ2-6; weak D call: TRBD2 (6 bases). Germline CDR1 reads MNHEY; CDR2 reads SVGEGT. V was trimmed by 2 bases and J by 2 bases, leaving 10 bases between them. The length of the CDR3 is 16 residues.

This chain uses TRBV28 with TRBJ1-5, with D possibly matching TRBD1 (6 bases). Per germline, CDR1 MDHEN and CDR2 SYDVKM. The ends were cut back, 8 bases at V and 13 bases at J, with 21 bases in the middle. This CDR3 is built from 13 residues. CDR3 region: CASGQPYRERQHF. The CDR3 DNA sequence: TGTGCCAGCGGCCAACCTTACAGGGAGAGGCAGCATTTT.

CDR3 loop: CASSSDSYEQYF. The CDR3 region has the DNA TGTGCCAGCAGTTCGGACAGCTACGAGCAGTACTTC. The rearrangement joins TRBV6-5 to TRBJ2-7; maybe TRBD1 (6 bases). This CDR3 region has 12 residues. The germline V gene has CDR1 MNHEY and CDR2 SVGAGI. Trimming stripped 4 bases from V and 3 bases from J, with 7 bases between.

This chain connects TRBV6-5 to TRBJ1-2; unclear D gene. The ends were cut back, 8 bases at V and 4 bases at J, with 14 bases in the middle. The CDR3 spans 13 residues. CDR1 and CDR2 (germline): MNHEY, SVGAGI. DNA for the CDR3: TGTGCCAGCGGGCAGAAAGCCATCTATGGCTACACCTTC. Protein sequence: CASGQKAIYGYTF.

The chain couples TRBV5-5 to TRBJ2-7; D is perhaps TRBD1 (5 bases). Germline V lookup: CDR1 SGHKS, CDR2 YYEKEE (reference sequence). The V gene lost 4 bases and the J gene lost 2 bases, with 19 bases spanning the gap. There are 16 residues in the CDR3. The CDR3 loop is CASSPRGGAGTYEQYF. In DNA, the CDR3 is TGTGCCAGCAGCCCGAGAGGCGGCGCAGGGACCTACGAGCAGTACTTC.

The CDR3 DNA reads as TGTGCCACCAGTGATTCAAAGCGACTAGCGGGTCTGGAGACCCAGTACTTC. Amino acids: CATSDSKRLAGLETQYF. This chain uses TRBV24-1 with TRBJ2-5, with 10 nucleotides matching TRBD2. V was clipped by 2 bases and J by 5 bases; unmatched bases: 10. CDR1 and CDR2 from the germline V gene are KGHDR and SFDVKD. The CDR3 loop spans 17 amino acids.

The rearrangement links TRBV28 to TRBJ1-2; 7 nucleotides match TRBD1. This CDR3 has 17 amino acids. V was pared by 3 bases and J by 4 bases, with 14 bases of the junction left unmatched. The V gene's germline CDR1 is MDHEN and CDR2 SYDVKM. This chain's CDR3 is CASSFLEGARVRYGYTF. The DNA for the CDR3 is TGTGCCAGCAGTTTCCTCGAGGGGGCTCGAGTGCGCTATGGCTACACCTTC.

The J gene is TRBJ1-6, the V gene TRBV30; 7 bases line up with TRBD1. Trimming took 2 bases from V and 6 from J; bases not matched to a gene: 4. CDR1 and CDR2 from the germline V gene are GTSNPN and SVGIG (reference sequence). The CDR3 is made up of 14 amino acids. CDR3 in amino acids: CAWSRDSFNSPLHF. In DNA, the CDR3 is TGTGCCTGGAGTAGGGACAGCTTTAATTCACCCCTCCACTTT.

This chain uses TRBV18 with TRBJ2-1; D is perhaps TRBD2 (5 bases). The ends were cut back, 6 bases at V and 8 bases at J, with 8 bases in the middle. The CDR3 is 11 residues long. Germline V gene lookup returns CDR1 KGHSH and CDR2 LQKENI. The CDR3 DNA sequence: TGTGCCAGCTCCGGGGATTATGAGCAGTTCTTC. Amino acid sequence: CASSGDYEQFF.

The V and J genes are TRBV6-2 or TRBV6-3 and TRBJ2-4, with 7 bases lining up with TRBD1. The CDR3 is made up of 16 amino acids. In germline, CDR1 is MNHEY, CDR2 SVGEGT. V trimming: 3 bases; J trimming: 11 bases; junction bases outside the gene matches: 16. Here the CDR3 reads CASSYLMGQPFTVQYF. CDR3 bases: TGTGCCAGCAGTTATCTCATGGGACAGCCTTTCACCGTTCAGTACTTC.

Regarding this clone: At the DNA level, this CDR3 is encoded by other sequences in the same sample as well. The CDR3 here is CASSMQGGNSPLHF. CDR3 DNA: TGTGCCAGTAGTATGCAGGGCGGCAATTCACCCCTCCACTTT. The rearrangement links TRBV19 to TRBJ1-6, with D tentatively TRBD1 (5 bases). The germline V gene encodes CDR1 LNHDA and CDR2 SQIVND (reference sequence). Between the trimmed V and J ends, which lost 3 bases and 7 bases, there was a span of 10 bases. The CDR3 has 14 residues.

The chain combines TRBV2 with TRBJ1-5; 8 nucleotides line up with TRBD1. The CDR3 has 15 residues. The V and J ends lost 6 bases and 4 bases, in that order; junction bases with no gene match: 8. Germline V gives CDR1 SNHLY, CDR2 FYNNEI. CDR3 sequence reads: CASSQTGVWNQPQHF. The CDR3 coding sequence is TGTGCCAGCAGCCAGACAGGGGTTTGGAATCAGCCCCAGCATTTT.

The chain has TRBV19 and TRBJ1-3; D may be TRBD1 (5 bases). Germline CDR1 is LNHDA and CDR2 is SQIVND (reference sequence). The CDR3 runs to 12 residues. The DNA of the CDR3 is TGTGTAGTGGCCGACAGTGGAAACACCATATATTTT. Its translation is CVVADSGNTIYF.

The chain combines TRBV3-1 (or the pseudogene TRBV3-2) with TRBJ2-2, with TRBD1 identical over 9 bases. Trimming took 4 bases from V and 3 from J; bases not matched to a gene: 3. From germline, CDR1 is LGHDT and CDR2 YNNKEL (reference sequence). CDR3 size: 15 residues. The CDR3 here is CASSRRDRDTGELFF. Here the CDR3 DNA reads TGTGCCAGCAGCCGACGGGACAGGGACACCGGGGAGCTGTTTTTT.